The 3 T cell receptor beta chains below all came from one sample that was sequenced in a study of blood T cell repertoires in COVID-19. The protocol was immunoSEQ multiplex PCR, while the TCRdb copy is restricted to in-frame clones and leaves out a portion. The sample contains 200,000 to 250,000 clones, roughly 89% of which appear only once. Sample: peripheral blood. The receptors were sampled from a man aged 60 to 69 who had recovered from COVID-19.

This sequence joins TRBV5-1 and TRBJ2-5; 10 positions match TRBD1. CDR1 and CDR2 (germline): SGHRS, YFSETQ. Germline trimming cut 4 bases from V and 4 bases from J; bases unmatched to any gene: 4. The CDR3 consists of 14 residues. CDR3 amino acids: CASSPRDRGETQYF. As DNA, the CDR3 is TGCGCCAGCAGCCCTAGGGACAGGGGAGAGACCCAGTACTTC.

The chain couples TRBV6-5 to TRBJ2-2; 8 nucleotides align to TRBD1. Germline CDR1 is MNHEY and CDR2 is SVGAGI. J was trimmed by 5 bases and V by 3 bases; bases with no gene match: 2. The CDR3 has 14 residues. The CDR3 DNA reads as TGTGCCAGCAGTTATACAGGGGGAACCGGGGAGCTGTTTTTT. This sequence encodes CASSYTGGTGELFF.

The DNA of the CDR3 is TGCAGTGCTAGTGTTGGTACAGACGAGCAGTACTTC. It specifies CSASVGTDEQYF. This sequence joins TRBV20-1 and TRBJ2-7; unclear D gene. Trimming removed 3 bases at V and 5 bases at J, with 11 bases between. Germline V gene lookup returns CDR1 DFQATT and CDR2 SNEGSKA (reference sequence). CDR3 size: 12 residues.